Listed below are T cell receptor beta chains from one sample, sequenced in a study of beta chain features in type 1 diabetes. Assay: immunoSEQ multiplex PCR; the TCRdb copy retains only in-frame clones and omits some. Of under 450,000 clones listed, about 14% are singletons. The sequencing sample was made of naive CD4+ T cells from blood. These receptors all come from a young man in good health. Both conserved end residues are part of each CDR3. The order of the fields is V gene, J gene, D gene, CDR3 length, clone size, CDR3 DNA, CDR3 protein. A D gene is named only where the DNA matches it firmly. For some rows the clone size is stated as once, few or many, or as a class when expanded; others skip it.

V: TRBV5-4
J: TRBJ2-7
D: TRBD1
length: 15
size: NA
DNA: TGTGCCAGCAGCCGATCCGGGACAGGGATCTACGAGCAGTACTTC
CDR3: CASSRSGTGIYEQYF

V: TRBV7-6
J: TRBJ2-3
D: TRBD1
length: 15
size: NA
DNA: TGTGCCAGCAGCCCGGGACAGGGGTTCCCAGATACGCAGTATTTT
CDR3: CASSPGQGFPDTQYF

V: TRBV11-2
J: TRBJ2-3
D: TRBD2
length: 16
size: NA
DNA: TGTGCCAGCAGTCTAGCGGGAGGCGTCAGCACAGATACGCAGTATTTT
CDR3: CASSLAGGVSTDTQYF

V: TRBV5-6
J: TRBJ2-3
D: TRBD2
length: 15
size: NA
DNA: TGTGCCAGCAGCTCAATAGCGGGACCGGCAGATACGCAGTATTTT
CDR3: CASSSIAGPADTQYF

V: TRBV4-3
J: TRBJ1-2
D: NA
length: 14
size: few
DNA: TGCGCCAGCAGCCAAGAAGGGGGGAACTATGGCTACACCTTC
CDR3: CASSQEGGNYGYTF

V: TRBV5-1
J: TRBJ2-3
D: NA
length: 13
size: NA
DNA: TGCGCCAGCAGCTCGTTAGCGGAACCCCGGGAGTATTTT
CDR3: CASSSLAEPREYF

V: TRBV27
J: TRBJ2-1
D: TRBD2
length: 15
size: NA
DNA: TGTGCCAGCATCCCGGGACTAGCGGGACACAATGAGCAGTTCTTC
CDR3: CASIPGLAGHNEQFF

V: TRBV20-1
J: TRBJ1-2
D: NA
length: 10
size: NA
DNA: TGCAGTGCCCCCCATAATGGCTACACCTTC
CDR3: CSAPHNGYTF

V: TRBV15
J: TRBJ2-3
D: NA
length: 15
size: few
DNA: TGTGCCACCAGCAGGGCAGGGGAAGGCACAGATACGCAGTATTTT
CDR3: CATSRAGEGTDTQYF

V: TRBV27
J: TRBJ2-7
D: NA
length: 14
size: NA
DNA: TGTGCCAGCAGCCCTCTGGCAGGGTCCATCGAGCAGTACTTC
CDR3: CASSPLAGSIEQYF

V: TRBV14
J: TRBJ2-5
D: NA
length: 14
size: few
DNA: TGTGCCAGCAGCTACGGACAGCTTACAGAGACCCAGTACTTC
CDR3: CASSYGQLTETQYF

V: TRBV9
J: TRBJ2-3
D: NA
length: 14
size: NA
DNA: TGTGCCAGCACTCTCGTCCAAGGCACAGATACGCAGTATTTT
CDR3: CASTLVQGTDTQYF

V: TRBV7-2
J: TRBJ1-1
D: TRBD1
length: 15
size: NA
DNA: TGTGCCAGCAGCTTGGGACAGGGGACGGGTACTGAAGCTTTCTTT
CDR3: CASSLGQGTGTEAFF

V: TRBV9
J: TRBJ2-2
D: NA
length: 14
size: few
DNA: TGTGCCAGCAGCGTGAGACAGGCGGCTGAGGAGCTGTTTTTT
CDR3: CASSVRQAAEELFF

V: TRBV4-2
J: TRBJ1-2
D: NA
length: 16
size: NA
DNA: TGTGCCAGCAGCCAAGACCAGGCGTTCGGGGGATATGGCTACACCTTC
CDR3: CASSQDQAFGGYGYTF

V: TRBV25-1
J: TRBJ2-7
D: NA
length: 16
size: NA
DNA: TGTGCCAGCTCCCCAGAGCAGACCGCATTAAACTACGAGCAGTACTTC
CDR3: CASSPEQTALNYEQYF

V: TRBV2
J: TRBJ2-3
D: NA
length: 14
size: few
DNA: TGTGCCAGCAGAACAGGGAGGCGCACAGATACGCAGTATTTT
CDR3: CASRTGRRTDTQYF

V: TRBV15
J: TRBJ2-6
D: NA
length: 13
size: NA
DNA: TGTGCCACCAGCAAGTCCGGGGCCAACGTCCTGACTTTC
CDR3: CATSKSGANVLTF

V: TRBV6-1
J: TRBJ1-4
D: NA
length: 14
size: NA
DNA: TGTGCCAGCGCTACAGGGCAATTTAATGAAAAACTGTTTTTT
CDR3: CASATGQFNEKLFF

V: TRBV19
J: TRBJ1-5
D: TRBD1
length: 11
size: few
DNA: TGTGCCAGTAACTCAGGGGGGCCCCAGCATTTT
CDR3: CASNSGGPQHF

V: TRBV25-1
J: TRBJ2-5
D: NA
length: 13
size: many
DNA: TGTGCCAGCAGTGATACGGGGGTGGAGACCCAGTACTTC
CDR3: CASSDTGVETQYF

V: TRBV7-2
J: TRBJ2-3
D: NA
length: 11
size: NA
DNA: TGTGCCAGCAGCATGGAAGATACGCAGTATTTT
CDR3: CASSMEDTQYF

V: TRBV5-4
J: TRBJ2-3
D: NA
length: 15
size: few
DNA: TGTGCCAGCAGCGCCGGGACAAAAGTCGCAGATACGCAGTATTTT
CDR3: CASSAGTKVADTQYF

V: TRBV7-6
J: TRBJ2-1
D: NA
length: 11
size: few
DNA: TGTGCCAGCAGCTTACAGGGAAAGCAGTTCTTC
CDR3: CASSLQGKQFF

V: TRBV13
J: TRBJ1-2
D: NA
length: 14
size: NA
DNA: TGTGCCAGCAGCTTAGGGGCAGGGAACTATGGCTACACCTTC
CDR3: CASSLGAGNYGYTF

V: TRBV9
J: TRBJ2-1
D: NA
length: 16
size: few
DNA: TGTGCCAGCAGCGTTAGCGGACAAGCAGTCCACAATGAGCAGTTCTTC
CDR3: CASSVSGQAVHNEQFF

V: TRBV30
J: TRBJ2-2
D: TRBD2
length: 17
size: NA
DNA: TGTGCCTGGAATTCCGGGACTAGCGGGAGTTCAACCGGGGAGCTGTTTTTT
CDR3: CAWNSGTSGSSTGELFF

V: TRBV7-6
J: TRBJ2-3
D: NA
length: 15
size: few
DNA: TGTGCCAGCAGCTTAGCCGGACTCCCCGCGGATACGCAGTATTTT
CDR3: CASSLAGLPADTQYF

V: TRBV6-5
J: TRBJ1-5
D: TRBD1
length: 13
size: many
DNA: TGTGCCAGCAGTCAGGACAGGGACCAGCCCCAGCATTTT
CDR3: CASSQDRDQPQHF

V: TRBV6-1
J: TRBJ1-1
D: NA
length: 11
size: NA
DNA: TGTGCCAGCAGTGTACAGGTCGAAGCTTTCTTT
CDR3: CASSVQVEAFF

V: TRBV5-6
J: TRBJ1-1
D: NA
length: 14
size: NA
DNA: TGTGCCAGCAGCTTGGGACATTTGAACACTGAAGCTTTCTTT
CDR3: CASSLGHLNTEAFF

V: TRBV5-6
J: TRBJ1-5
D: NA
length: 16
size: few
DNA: TGTGCCAGCAGCTTGCTGGAGATCGATAGCAATCAGCCCCAGCATTTT
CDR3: CASSLLEIDSNQPQHF

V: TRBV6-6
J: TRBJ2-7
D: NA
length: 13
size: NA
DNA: TGTGCCAGCCGGGACACAGCCGGGAAGGAGCAGTACTTC
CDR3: CASRDTAGKEQYF

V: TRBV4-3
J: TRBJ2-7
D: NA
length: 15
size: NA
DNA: TGCGCCAGCAGCCGAGGGAAGGGATTAAGCTACGAGCAGTACTTC
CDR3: CASSRGKGLSYEQYF

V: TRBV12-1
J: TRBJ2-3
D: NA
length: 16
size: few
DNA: TGTGCCAGCAGCTTTTATACAGGTAGCATCACAGATACGCAGTATTTT
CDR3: CASSFYTGSITDTQYF

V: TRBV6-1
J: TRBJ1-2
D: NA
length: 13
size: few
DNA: TGTGCCAGCAGGGTGGGGACTCCATATGGCTACACCTTC
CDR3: CASRVGTPYGYTF